The 3 T cell receptor beta chains reported below all come from one sample, sequenced in a study of Graves' ophthalmopathy and Graves' hyperthyroidism (dated 2018 in TCRdb). These reads were obtained on an Illumina HiSeq 2000. For repertoire sequencing, TCR beta CDR3 regions were amplified from RNA transcripts. The first round was an RT-PCR using HTBI primers with the Qiagen OneStep RT-PCR kit, and this first round was followed by a second-round multiplex PCR, then size selection and purification. TCRdb reprocessed the public reads (quality trimming at Q25 with fastp, clone calling with MiXCR) and kept in-frame beta chains. Each record represents a unique CDR3 protein, reported with the most common genes and DNA among its rows. In all, the sample holds roughly 170,000 distinct CDR3 sequences, and approximately 40% of those were seen once. In total, the top ten clones hold roughly 9% of the sample.

Sequences were obtained from peripheral blood. All receptors come from a man aged 25-45 years with Graves' ophthalmopathy. Donor details come from another sample of the same person, matched by shared clones.

This clonotype was observed at least ten times. The rearrangement links TRBV2 to TRBJ2-7; 8 nucleotides line up with TRBD2. Germline V gives CDR1 SNHLY, CDR2 FYNNEI. Trimming cost V 5 bases and J 0 bases; bases outside gene matches: 6. The CDR3 length is 15 residues. DNA of the CDR3: TGTGCCAGCAGTCTCAGGACTAGCAGCTCCTACGAGCAGTACTTC. Translation: CASSLRTSSSYEQYF.

The CDR3 spells CASSLSGPYYGYTF. Here the CDR3 DNA reads TGTGCCAGCAGTTTATCGGGCCCCTACTATGGCTACACCTTC. The chain uses TRBV27 and TRBJ1-2; D gene ambiguous. Deletions cut 0 bases from V and 3 bases from J, with 8 bases between. Germline CDR1 MNHEY, CDR2 SMNVEV (reference sequence). This CDR3 is 14 amino acids long.

At least ten counts were recorded for this clonotype. The rearrangement uses TRBV5-1 and TRBJ1-5; 7 bases align to TRBD1. The CDR3 loop spans 15 amino acids. V dropped 4 bases and J dropped 0; count of bases not matched to a gene: 4. CDR1 and CDR2 from the germline V gene are SGHRS and YFSETQ. CDR3 region: CASSLTGISNQPQHF. CDR3 DNA: TGCGCCAGCAGCCTGACAGGGATTAGCAATCAGCCCCAGCATTTT.